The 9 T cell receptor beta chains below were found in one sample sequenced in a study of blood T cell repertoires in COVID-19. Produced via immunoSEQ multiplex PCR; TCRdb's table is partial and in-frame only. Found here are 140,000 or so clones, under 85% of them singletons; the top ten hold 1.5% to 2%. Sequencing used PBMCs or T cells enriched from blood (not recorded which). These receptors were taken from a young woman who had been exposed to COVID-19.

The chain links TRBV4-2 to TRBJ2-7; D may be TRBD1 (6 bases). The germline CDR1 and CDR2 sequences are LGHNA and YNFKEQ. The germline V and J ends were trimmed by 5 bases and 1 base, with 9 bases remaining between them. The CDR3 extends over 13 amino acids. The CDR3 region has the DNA TGTGCCAGCAGCTCTAGGGGGTCCTACGAGCAGTACTTC. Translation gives CASSSRGSYEQYF.

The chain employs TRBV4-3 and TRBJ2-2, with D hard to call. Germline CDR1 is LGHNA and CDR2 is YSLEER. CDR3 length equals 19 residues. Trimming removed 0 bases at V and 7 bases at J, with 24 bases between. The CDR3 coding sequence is TGCGCCAGCAGCCAAGAATGGTCGCGAGATTTAGCACCTCACGGGGAGCTGTTTTTT. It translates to CASSQEWSRDLAPHGELFF.

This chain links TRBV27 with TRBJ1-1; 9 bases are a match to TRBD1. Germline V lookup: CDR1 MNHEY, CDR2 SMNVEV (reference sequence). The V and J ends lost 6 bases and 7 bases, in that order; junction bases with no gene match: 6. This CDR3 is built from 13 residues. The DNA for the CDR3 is TGTGCCAGCAGCCTACAGGGGGCCGTTGAAGCTTTCTTT. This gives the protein CASSLQGAVEAFF.

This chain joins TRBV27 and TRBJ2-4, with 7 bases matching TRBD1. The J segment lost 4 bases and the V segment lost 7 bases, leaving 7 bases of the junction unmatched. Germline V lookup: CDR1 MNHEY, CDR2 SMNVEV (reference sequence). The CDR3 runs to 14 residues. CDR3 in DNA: TGTGCCAGCAAACTAACGGGACAGAAAAACATTCAGTACTTC. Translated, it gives CASKLTGQKNIQYF.

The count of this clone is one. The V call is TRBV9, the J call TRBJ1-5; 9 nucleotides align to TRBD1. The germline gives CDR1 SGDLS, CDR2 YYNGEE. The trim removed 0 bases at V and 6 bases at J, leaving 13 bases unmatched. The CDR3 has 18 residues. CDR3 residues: CASSVAYRGRNKFQPQHF. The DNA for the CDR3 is TGTGCCAGCAGCGTAGCATACAGGGGGCGTAATAAATTTCAGCCCCAGCATTTT.

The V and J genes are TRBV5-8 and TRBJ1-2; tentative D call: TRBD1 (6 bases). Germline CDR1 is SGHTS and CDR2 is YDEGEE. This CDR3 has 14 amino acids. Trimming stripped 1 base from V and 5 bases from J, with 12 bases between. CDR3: CASSLWGLEYGYTF. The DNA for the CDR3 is TGTGCCAGCAGCTTGTGGGGGCTGGAGTATGGCTACACCTTC.

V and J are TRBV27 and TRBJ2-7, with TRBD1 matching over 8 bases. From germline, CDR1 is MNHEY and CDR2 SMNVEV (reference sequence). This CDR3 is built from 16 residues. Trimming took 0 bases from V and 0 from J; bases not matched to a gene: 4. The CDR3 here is CASSLSDRDTSYEQYF. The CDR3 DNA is TGTGCCAGCAGTTTATCGGACAGGGACACCTCCTACGAGCAGTACTTC.

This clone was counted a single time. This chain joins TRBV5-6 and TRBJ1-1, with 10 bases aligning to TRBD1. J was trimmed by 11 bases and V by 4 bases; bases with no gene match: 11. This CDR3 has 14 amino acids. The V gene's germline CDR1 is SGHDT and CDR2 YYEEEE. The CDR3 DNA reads TGTGCCAGCAGCCTCTCCGGGACAGGGGTGGGGGCTTTCTTT. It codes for CASSLSGTGVGAFF.

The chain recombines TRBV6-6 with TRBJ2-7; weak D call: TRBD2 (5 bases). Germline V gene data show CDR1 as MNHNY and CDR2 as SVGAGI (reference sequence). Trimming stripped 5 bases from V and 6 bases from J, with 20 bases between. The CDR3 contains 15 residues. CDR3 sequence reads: CASSHPFRGSGEQYF. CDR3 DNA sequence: TGTGCCAGCAGTCACCCGTTTCGGGGTTCGGGCGAGCAGTACTTC.